The following is a T cell receptor (beta chain) sequence with its context. Its target is unknown. The CDR3 runs to 16 residues. Per germline, CDR1 MDHEN and CDR2 SYDVKM. V was shortened by 1 base and J by 10 bases, with 19 bases between the two germline ends. Assay used: immunoSEQ multiplex PCR; TCRdb lists only in-frame clones, some missing. Of about 120,000 clones in the sample, roughly 89% were seen once. The data are from a study of T cell responses to AZD1222 COVID-19 vaccine. Regarding the study as a whole: There were vaccine-associated CD4 TCRs across spike, dominant at 160-218 and 743-854. Nearly half of spike-specific TCRs reportedly go after variant regions that carry no mutations.

This sample comprised peripheral blood, obtained on day 0 of AZD1222 vaccination. This clonotype was sampled from an adult in good health. The chain combines TRBV28 with TRBJ1-4; TRBD1 might be the D (6 bases). The CDR3 here is CASSLFRGDPGVKLFF. The CDR3 DNA sequence: TGTGCCAGCAGTTTATTTAGGGGGGACCCGGGCGTAAAACTGTTTTTT.